This TCR beta chain was identified during a study of T-cell reconstitution after alpha-beta-depleted transplantation in children. This clonotype appeared a few times. Its antigen remains unknown. In germline, CDR1 is DFQATT, CDR2 SNEGSKA (reference sequence). The CDR3 loop spans 13 amino acids. With V trimmed by 6 bases and J by 7 bases, 7 bases remained unmatched. General study results and limits: Recipient T cells and thymic progenitors that survived were the source of the high TCRbeta diversity seen at day 60 in some patients. T cells produced anew were the main source of T-cell counts and diversity one year after transplant. Alpha-beta T cells present about two months after transplant were reported to originate from several hundred expanded graft clones.

Researchers prepared the TCRbeta library using unique molecular identifiers, the study reports. Via MiXCR, TCRdb re-called the PCR reads, giving one row per CDR3 protein. The sample lists about 200,000 distinct CDR3 sequences, under 8.5% occurring once. This receptor was taken from a male patient aged 2-15 years who had a stem cell transplant for acute myeloid leukemia, so the T cells may come from the graft donor. The V and J genes are TRBV20-1 and TRBJ1-1; 11 bases align to TRBD1. Sequenced material: PBMCs, mostly from graft donor cells, taken 360 days after TCRalphabeta/CD19-depleted stem cell transplant. CDR3 sequence (DNA): TGCAGTGCAAGGACAGGGGGCAATGGTGAAGCTTTCTTT. It specifies CSARTGGNGEAFF.